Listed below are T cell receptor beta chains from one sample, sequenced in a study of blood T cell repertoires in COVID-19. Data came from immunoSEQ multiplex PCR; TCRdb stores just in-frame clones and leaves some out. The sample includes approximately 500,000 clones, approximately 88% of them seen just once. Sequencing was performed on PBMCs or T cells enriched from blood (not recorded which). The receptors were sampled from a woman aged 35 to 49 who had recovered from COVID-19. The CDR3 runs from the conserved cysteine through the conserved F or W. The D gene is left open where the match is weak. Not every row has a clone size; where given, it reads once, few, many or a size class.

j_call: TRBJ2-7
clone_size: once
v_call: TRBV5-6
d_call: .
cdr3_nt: TGTGCCAGCAGCTTGGCCCCAGGGGGGAGCTACGAGCAGTACTTC
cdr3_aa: CASSLAPGGSYEQYF

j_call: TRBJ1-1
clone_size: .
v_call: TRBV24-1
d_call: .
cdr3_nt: TGTGCCACCAGTGATTACCGGACTGAAGCTTTCTTT
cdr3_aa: CATSDYRTEAFF

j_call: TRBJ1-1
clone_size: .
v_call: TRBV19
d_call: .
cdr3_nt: TGTGCCAGTAGTCGGGGGGGCCTCCAGAACACTGAAGCTTTCTTT
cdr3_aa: CASSRGGLQNTEAFF

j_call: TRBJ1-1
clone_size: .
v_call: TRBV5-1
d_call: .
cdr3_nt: TGCGCCAGCAGCTTTGGCATCTTAATGACTGAAGCTTTCTTT
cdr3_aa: CASSFGILMTEAFF

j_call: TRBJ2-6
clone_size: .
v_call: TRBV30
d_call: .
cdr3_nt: TGTGCCTGGGAGAGGAGTAACGTCCTGACTTTC
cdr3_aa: CAWERSNVLTF

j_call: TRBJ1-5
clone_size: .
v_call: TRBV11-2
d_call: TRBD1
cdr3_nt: TGTGCCAGCAGCCCCGGGACAGGGGGTGATCAGCCCCAGCATTTT
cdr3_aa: CASSPGTGGDQPQHF

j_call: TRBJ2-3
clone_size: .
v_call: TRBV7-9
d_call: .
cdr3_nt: TGTGCCAGCAGCCCCAACAGGGATCGGGGCACAGATACGCAGTATTTT
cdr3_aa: CASSPNRDRGTDTQYF

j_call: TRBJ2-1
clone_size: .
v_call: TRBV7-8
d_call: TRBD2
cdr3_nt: TGTGCCAGCAGCTCTGGACTAGCGGGCGCCTTAGCTACCTACAATGAGCAGTTCTTC
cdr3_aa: CASSSGLAGALATYNEQFF

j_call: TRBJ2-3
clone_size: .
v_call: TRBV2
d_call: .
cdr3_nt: TGTGCCAGCTCCCAGCGGCCGCATGGAGATACGCAGTATTTT
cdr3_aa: CASSQRPHGDTQYF

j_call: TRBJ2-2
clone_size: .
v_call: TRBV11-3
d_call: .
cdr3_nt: TGTGCCAGCAGCTTAGAGTCCGTAAACACCGGGGAGCTGTTTTTT
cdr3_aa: CASSLESVNTGELFF

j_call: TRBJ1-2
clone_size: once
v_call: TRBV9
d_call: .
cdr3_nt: TGTGCCAGCAGCGGGCGGGGGAGGAACTATGGCTACACCTTC
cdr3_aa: CASSGRGRNYGYTF

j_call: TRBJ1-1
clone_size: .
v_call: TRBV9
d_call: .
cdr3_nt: TGTGCCAGCAGCGCGCCGACAGTCAGAGTGACTGAAGCTTTCTTT
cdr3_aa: CASSAPTVRVTEAFF

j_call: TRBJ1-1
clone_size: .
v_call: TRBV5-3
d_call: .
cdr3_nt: TGTGCCAGAAGCTTGGACAGGGCAGAGAGGAACACTGAAGCTTTCTTT
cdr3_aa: CARSLDRAERNTEAFF

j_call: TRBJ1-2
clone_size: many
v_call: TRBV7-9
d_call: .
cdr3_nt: TGTGCCAGCAGCTCAGGGTACAATGGCTACACCTTC
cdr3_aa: CASSSGYNGYTF

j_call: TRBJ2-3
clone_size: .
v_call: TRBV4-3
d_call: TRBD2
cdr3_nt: TGCGCCAGCAGCCAAATAGCGGGAGGCGGAGATACGCAGTATTTT
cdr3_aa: CASSQIAGGGDTQYF

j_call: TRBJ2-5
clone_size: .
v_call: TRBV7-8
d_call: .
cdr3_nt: TGTGCCAGCAGCTTAGGGACAGCTTTATTCGAGACCCAGTACTTC
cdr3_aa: CASSLGTALFETQYF

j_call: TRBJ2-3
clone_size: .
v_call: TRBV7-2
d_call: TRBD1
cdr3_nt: TGTGCCAGCAGCGAGAGGACAGGGAGGACGGGTACGCAGTATTTT
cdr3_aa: CASSERTGRTGTQYF

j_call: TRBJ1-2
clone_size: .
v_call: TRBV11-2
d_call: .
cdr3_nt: TGTGCCAGCAGCTTGGAGGGAGGGCTTAAACATGGCTACACCTTC
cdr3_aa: CASSLEGGLKHGYTF